The 2 T cell receptor beta chains below all came from one sample that was sequenced in a study of CD8+ T cells in alopecia areata. Following RNA extraction, reverse transcription yielded cDNA that acted as the sequencing template. TCRdb's copy holds only in-frame clones and misses some; the assay was immunoSEQ multiplex PCR. The table lists approximately 29,000 clones, 60% to 85% of them singletons. The sequenced sample consisted of NKG2D-low CD8+ T cells sorted from blood. The receptors here all came from a human donor with alopecia areata.

The table lists this clone with a few counts. CDR3 DNA sequence: TGTGCCAGCAGGCAGGGCTACGAGCAGTACTTC. Its protein product is CASRQGYEQYF. The V and J genes are TRBV7-2 and TRBJ2-7; D possibly corresponds to TRBD1 (5 bases). The CDR3 is 11 amino acids. In germline, CDR1 is SGHTA, CDR2 FQGNSA. Trimming removed 6 bases from V and 3 bases from J, with 6 bases in between.

The V call is TRBV4-3, the J call TRBJ2-1; 10 bases are shared with TRBD2. The CDR3 is 17 residues long. The V gene's germline CDR1 is LGHNA and CDR2 YSLEER. The J segment lost 7 bases and the V segment lost 0 bases, leaving 9 bases of the junction unmatched. The DNA of the CDR3 is TGCGCCAGCAGCCAAGATAGAGCGGGGGGGCCTCGGAATGAGCAGTTCTTC. Translating it yields CASSQDRAGGPRNEQFF.